This TCR beta chain was retrieved from a study of blood T cell repertoires in COVID-19. Study at large: Collection of acute and convalescent COVID-19 samples took place in the United States, Italy and Spain.

Trimming removed 5 bases at V and 8 bases at J, with 27 bases between. Germline V CDR1 and CDR2: SEHNR, FQNEAQ (reference sequence). The CDR3 is 17 residues long. Original data processing: Cell counts per sample came from amplifying reference gene primers. Data came from immunoSEQ multiplex PCR; TCRdb stores just in-frame clones and leaves some out. V and J calls and clone size are as listed in that table; D and trimming were resolved from the DNA. The table lists approximately 480,000 clones, around 90% of them singletons. Everyone who took part was about 18 to 90 years old, and they came from about 25 US areas. Which cohort a participant joined came from the clinical history participants gave.

This TCR was recovered from a woman under 30 who had recovered from COVID-19. Input material: PBMCs or T cells enriched from blood (not recorded which). The chain employs TRBV7-9 and TRBJ1-2; D is perhaps TRBD1 (6 bases). CDR3 sequence reads: CASSDTGRLIVDGGYTF. CDR3 bases: TGTGCCAGCAGCGATACAGGGCGATTGATAGTCGACGGGGGCTACACCTTC.